These 3 T cell receptor beta chains originate from one sample sequenced in a study of cytotoxic CD8 clonotypes in ibrutinib-treated CLL. Generated by immunoSEQ multiplex PCR, the TCRdb table keeps only in-frame clones and is missing some. The repertoire holds 100,000 to 150,000 clones, with approximately 85% as singletons. The source was PBMCs, collected after 24 months of ibrutinib treatment. The receptors originated from a human donor with chronic lymphocytic leukemia.

This clone was seen only once. The chain has TRBV28 and TRBJ1-5; 12 positions match TRBD1. The CDR3 is made up of 18 amino acids. From germline, CDR1 is MDHEN and CDR2 SYDVKM. V lost 3 bases and J lost 5; bases outside the gene matches: 11. The CDR3 here is CASSLVLWDRGQDQPQHF. DNA for the CDR3: TGTGCCAGCAGTTTGGTCCTGTGGGACAGGGGGCAGGATCAGCCCCAGCATTTT.

CDR3 protein: CASSFGEGGKSGTGELFF. The CDR3 DNA is TGTGCCAGCAGTTTCGGCGAGGGGGGTAAATCGGGCACCGGGGAGCTGTTTTTT. The chain employs TRBV28 and TRBJ2-2; D may be TRBD1 or TRBD2 (6 bases each). Trimming cost V 3 bases and J 4 bases, with 21 bases left between them. The CDR3 covers 18 residues. Germline V lookup: CDR1 MDHEN, CDR2 SYDVKM.

The rearrangement joins TRBV11-2 to TRBJ1-2; D is unresolved. The CDR3 length is 19 residues. Germline V CDR1 and CDR2: SGHAT, FQNNGV. V lost 1 base to trimming and J lost 0 bases, with 21 bases between them. CDR3 DNA: TGTGCCAGCAGCTTAGGGCCCGATTCGCTCACGAGTGCTAACTATGGCTACACCTTC. Protein product: CASSLGPDSLTSANYGYTF.